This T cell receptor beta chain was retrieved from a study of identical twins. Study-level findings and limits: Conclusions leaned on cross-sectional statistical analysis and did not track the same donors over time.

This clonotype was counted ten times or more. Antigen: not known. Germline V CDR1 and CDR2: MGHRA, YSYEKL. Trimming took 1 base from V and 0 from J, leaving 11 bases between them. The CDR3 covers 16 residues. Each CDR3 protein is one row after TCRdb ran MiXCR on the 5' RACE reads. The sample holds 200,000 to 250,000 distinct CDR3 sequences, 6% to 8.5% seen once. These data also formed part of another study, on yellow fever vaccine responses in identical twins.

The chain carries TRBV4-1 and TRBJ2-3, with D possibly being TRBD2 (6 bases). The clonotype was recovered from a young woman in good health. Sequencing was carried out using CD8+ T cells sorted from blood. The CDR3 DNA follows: TGCGCCAGCAGCCAAGGGGGAACTAGCAGCACAGATACGCAGTATTTT. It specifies CASSQGGTSSTDTQYF.